These T cell receptor beta chains were read from a single sample in a study of T cells after yellow fever vaccination. TCRdb re-called the 5' RACE reads with MiXCR, one entry per CDR3 protein. Of about 350,000 distinct CDR3 sequences listed, around 12% were seen once; the top ten hold 2.5% to 4%. The input for sequencing was CD4+ T cells sorted from PBMCs, taken 15 days after the yellow fever booster vaccination. The receptors originated from a man aged 18 to 29 who received the YFV17D yellow fever vaccine. CDR3s include the opening cysteine and the closing phenylalanine or tryptophan. Each record gives: clone size, V gene, D gene, J gene, CDR3 protein, CDR3 DNA. The D gene is left open where the match is weak. Size tells how often a clone was seen (once, few, many) or the class of an expanded clone, and some rows leave it out.

many	TRBV6-2/TRBV6-3	.	TRBJ2-5	CASSYHETQYF	TGTGCCAGCAGTTACCACGAGACCCAGTACTTC
.	TRBV29-1	.	TRBJ1-1	CSVAEESDFTEAFF	TGCAGCGTTGCTGAGGAGTCAGATTTTACTGAAGCTTTCTTT
many	TRBV9	.	TRBJ1-1	CASSKGGGPEAFF	TGTGCCAGCAGCAAAGGGGGGGGCCCTGAAGCTTTCTTT
many	TRBV29-1	.	TRBJ2-1	CSVVSGYAEQFF	TGCAGCGTCGTCTCAGGGTACGCTGAGCAGTTCTTC
.	TRBV7-2	TRBD1	TRBJ2-1	CASSLDGRGRSEQFF	TGTGCCAGCAGCTTAGATGGCAGGGGGCGGAGTGAGCAGTTCTTC
many	TRBV20-1	.	TRBJ2-1	CSASLGFYNEQFF	TGCAGTGCTAGTCTGGGGTTCTACAATGAGCAGTTCTTC
many	TRBV12-3/TRBV12-4	.	TRBJ1-5	CASISGAQPQHF	TGTGCCAGCATATCAGGGGCGCAGCCCCAGCATTTT
.	TRBV6-2/TRBV6-3	.	TRBJ2-3	CASGGVSDIGTQYF	TGTGCCAGCGGTGGGGTTTCCGACATCGGTACGCAGTATTTT
.	TRBV4-1	.	TRBJ1-5	CASSPQEGLSNQPQHF	TGCGCCAGCAGCCCACAAGAGGGGCTCAGCAATCAGCCCCAGCATTTT
few	TRBV30	.	TRBJ1-5	CAWSVGGYSNQPQHF	TGTGCCTGGAGTGTAGGCGGGTATAGCAATCAGCCCCAGCATTTT
.	TRBV7-6	.	TRBJ2-2	CASSLAQGGGELFF	TGTGCCAGCAGCTTAGCGCAGGGTGGCGGGGAGCTGTTTTTT
.	TRBV7-2	TRBD2	TRBJ2-2	CASSFGFRSGVHGELFF	TGTGCCAGCAGCTTTGGTTTTCGTAGCGGGGTACACGGGGAGCTGTTTTTT
.	TRBV24-1	.	TRBJ2-5	CATSDPSPETQYF	TGTGCCACCAGTGATCCATCTCCTGAGACCCAGTACTTC
.	TRBV6-5	TRBD1	TRBJ1-2	CASSYRTGVGWGYTF	TGTGCCAGCAGTTACCGGACAGGGGTGGGATGGGGCTACACCTTC
few	TRBV20-1	.	TRBJ2-4	CSAGDMSIQYF	TGCAGTGCTGGGGACATGTCAATTCAGTACTTC
few	TRBV13	.	TRBJ2-3	CASSFTYTDTQYF	TGTGCCAGCAGCTTTACCTATACAGATACGCAGTATTTT
few	TRBV5-1	TRBD2	TRBJ2-1	CASSLVASGGSYNEQFF	TGCGCCAGCAGCTTGGTGGCTAGCGGGGGATCCTACAATGAGCAGTTCTTC
.	TRBV6-5	TRBD1	TRBJ1-2	CASRAGQGAGGYTF	TGTGCCAGCCGGGCGGGACAGGGGGCAGGAGGCTACACCTTC
few	TRBV4-3	.	TRBJ1-2	CASSPEGEVYGYTF	TGCGCCAGCAGCCCCGAGGGGGAGGTCTATGGCTACACCTTC
.	TRBV12-3/TRBV12-4	.	TRBJ1-3	CASRGDSGNTIYF	TGTGCCAGCAGGGGTGACTCTGGAAACACCATATATTTT
few	TRBV12-3/TRBV12-4	.	TRBJ1-2	CASSPIKGGYTF	TGTGCCAGCAGTCCCATTAAGGGTGGCTACACCTTC
few	TRBV9	.	TRBJ2-3	CASSPRDWSTDTQYF	TGTGCCAGCAGCCCCCGGGACTGGAGCACAGATACGCAGTATTTT
.	TRBV9	.	TRBJ2-1	CASSASYNEQFF	TGTGCCAGCAGCGCTAGTTACAATGAGCAGTTCTTC
few	TRBV20-1	.	TRBJ1-4	CSVRQGEEKLFF	TGCAGTGTTCGGCAGGGTGAGGAAAAACTGTTTTTT
.	TRBV24-1	TRBD1	TRBJ2-3	CATSVGTATDTQYF	TGTGCCACCAGTGTCGGGACAGCCACAGATACGCAGTATTTT
.	TRBV19	.	TRBJ2-4	CATRRGNIQYF	TGTGCCACTCGCAGGGGAAACATTCAGTACTTC
.	TRBV10-3	.	TRBJ1-2	CAISVPSNNGYTF	TGTGCCATCAGTGTCCCCAGCAACAATGGCTACACCTTC
.	TRBV12-3/TRBV12-4	.	TRBJ2-2	CASSLGAGTNTGELFF	TGTGCCAGCAGTTTAGGGGCAGGGACTAACACCGGGGAGCTGTTTTTT
few	TRBV5-1	.	TRBJ2-3	CASNAGATDTQYF	TGCGCCAGCAATGCGGGGGCAACAGATACGCAGTATTTT
once	TRBV3-1	.	TRBJ1-2	CASSQGGWGTANYGYTF	TGTGCCAGCAGCCAAGGAGGTTGGGGTACGGCTAACTATGGCTACACCTTC
few	TRBV7-8	.	TRBJ1-3	CASSLHSPSGNTIYF	TGTGCCAGCAGCCTGCACAGTCCCTCTGGAAACACCATATATTTT
many	TRBV12-3/TRBV12-4	.	TRBJ2-4	CASRTAAKNIQYF	TGTGCCAGCCGGACAGCAGCCAAAAACATTCAGTACTTC
few	TRBV7-9	.	TRBJ1-3	CASSPRWQTSSGNTIYF	TGTGCCAGCAGCCCAAGATGGCAAACAAGCTCTGGAAACACCATATATTTT
many	TRBV18	TRBD2	TRBJ2-3	CASSPRGGAETDTQYF	TGTGCCAGCTCACCGCGGGGGGGCGCCGAGACAGATACGCAGTATTTT
.	TRBV28	.	TRBJ2-2	CASYSGPSGELFF	TGTGCCAGCTACTCGGGACCGAGCGGGGAGCTGTTTTTT
.	TRBV2	.	TRBJ2-5	CATRVGPLRETQYF	TGTGCCACCCGCGTTGGGCCTCTGAGGGAGACCCAGTACTTC
.	TRBV7-3	.	TRBJ2-5	CASSLIRGVEETQYF	TGTGCCAGCAGCTTAATCCGCGGGGTGGAGGAGACCCAGTACTTC
.	TRBV7-9	.	TRBJ2-3	CASSLGGGASTDTQYF	TGTGCCAGCAGCTTAGGAGGAGGGGCTAGCACAGATACGCAGTATTTT
few	TRBV7-2	.	TRBJ1-5	CASSHSSGYQPQHF	TGTGCCAGCAGCCATAGCTCAGGCTATCAGCCCCAGCATTTT
many	TRBV6-4	TRBD1	TRBJ1-1	CASRARGDTEAFF	TGTGCCAGCAGGGCCAGGGGGGACACTGAAGCTTTCTTT
few	TRBV7-9	.	TRBJ1-4	CASSLDTPQKLFF	TGTGCCAGCAGCTTAGACACCCCCCAAAAACTGTTTTTT
.	TRBV7-6	TRBD2	TRBJ2-7	CASSPQGLAGEQYF	TGTGCCAGCAGCCCCCAAGGGCTAGCGGGGGAGCAGTACTTC
once	TRBV9	.	TRBJ1-3	CASSALWTVSGNTIYF	TGTGCCAGCAGCGCCCTGTGGACCGTCTCTGGAAACACCATATATTTT
.	TRBV3-2	.	TRBJ2-5	CASSQARLQETQYF	TGTGCCAGCAGCCAAGCCAGGTTGCAAGAGACCCAGTACTTC
.	TRBV5-1	TRBD1	TRBJ1-4	CASGGQGGEKLFF	TGCGCCAGCGGAGGACAGGGTGGCGAAAAACTGTTTTTT
.	TRBV11-3	.	TRBJ2-3	CASSPWGSGETDTQYF	TGTGCCAGCAGCCCATGGGGTAGCGGTGAGACAGATACGCAGTATTTT
many	TRBV6-5	.	TRBJ2-4	CASSYSGVGTKNIQYF	TGTGCCAGCAGTTACTCTGGGGTCGGGACCAAAAACATTCAGTACTTC
few	TRBV6-5	.	TRBJ1-4	CASSSPTATNEKLFF	TGTGCCAGCAGCTCCCCGACAGCAACTAATGAAAAACTGTTTTTT
many	TRBV5-1	.	TRBJ2-5	CASTRSAETQYF	TGCGCCAGCACCAGGAGCGCAGAGACCCAGTACTTC
many	TRBV18	.	TRBJ1-1	CASSPYRTYDTEAFF	TGTGCCAGCTCACCCTACAGGACCTACGACACTGAAGCTTTCTTT
.	TRBV5-1	.	TRBJ1-4	CASSPAGTENEKLFF	TGCGCCAGCAGCCCAGCCGGGACGGAGAATGAAAAACTGTTTTTT
many	TRBV7-2	TRBD1	TRBJ1-5	CASSFRQGGSNQPQHF	TGTGCCAGCAGCTTTCGACAGGGAGGTAGCAATCAGCCCCAGCATTTT
.	TRBV7-9	.	TRBJ2-1	CASSFGSGPPGGNEQFF	TGTGCCAGCAGCTTCGGGTCAGGGCCTCCCGGTGGCAATGAGCAGTTCTTC
.	TRBV4-3	TRBD2	TRBJ2-5	CASSQGDSGGKTQYF	TGCGCCAGCAGCCAAGGCGATAGCGGGGGAAAGACCCAGTACTTC
.	TRBV30	.	TRBJ2-7	CAWSKGPTYEQYF	TGTGCCTGGAGTAAGGGTCCCACCTACGAGCAGTACTTC
few	TRBV7-8	.	TRBJ1-5	CASSFGQKNQPQHF	TGTGCCAGCAGCTTTGGACAGAAGAATCAGCCCCAGCATTTT
.	TRBV5-1	TRBD2	TRBJ2-1	CASSLVGSGVEQFF	TGCGCCAGCAGCTTGGTGGGTAGCGGGGTTGAGCAGTTCTTC
.	TRBV3-1	.	TRBJ2-1	CASSQGGFYNEQFF	TGTGCCAGCAGCCAAGGGGGATTCTACAATGAGCAGTTCTTC
.	TRBV20-1	TRBD1	TRBJ1-2	CSATRQGANYGYTF	TGCAGTGCTACTAGACAGGGCGCGAACTATGGCTACACCTTC
few	TRBV20-1	.	TRBJ1-1	CSASGQPAEAFF	TGCAGTGCTAGCGGGCAGCCCGCTGAAGCTTTCTTT